This T cell receptor (beta chain) is drawn from a study of blood T cells in healthy people across ages. A J-beta primer mix and a sample-barcoded 5' primer were used in a second PCR of roughly 7 to 12 cycles. A single record per CDR3 protein comes from TCRdb applying MiXCR to the 5' RACE reads. In the table there are hundreds of thousands of distinct CDR3 sequences, 35% to 45% of which are singletons. This receptor was obtained from a woman aged 60-75 years in good health. Sample: blood.

In nucleotides, the CDR3 is TGTGCCAGCAGTTCGGCCACATTAGAGTACTTC. Its protein product is CASSSATLEYF. The rearrangement links TRBV6-5 to TRBJ2-5; D is unclear. CDR1 MNHEY and CDR2 SVGAGI come from the germline V gene. The CDR3 is 11 amino acids. V was cut by 4 bases and J by 12 bases, with 12 bases left in between.